Listed below are T cell receptor beta chains from one sample, sequenced in a study of regulatory T cells in long-lasting Graves disease. From the multiplex PCR reads, TCRdb called clonotypes with MiXCR, one entry per CDR3 protein. Seen here are about 460,000 distinct CDR3 sequences, roughly 22% observed once, and the top ten hold about an eighth. The sequenced sample was peripheral blood mononuclear cells (PBMCs), obtained when the disease was refractory, from a patient treated with antithyroid drugs. The receptors shown here come from a female donor with Graves disease. CDR3s include the opening cysteine and the closing phenylalanine or tryptophan. Each record gives: D gene, V gene, J gene, clone size, CDR3 protein. A D gene is named only where the DNA matches it firmly. Clone sizes are given selectively: once, few, many, or a class where the clone is expanded.

D gene: -
V gene: TRBV28
J gene: TRBJ1-4
clone size: -
CDR3 protein: CASSLSSTEEKLFF

D gene: -
V gene: TRBV6-5
J gene: TRBJ2-6
clone size: few
CDR3 protein: CASSYRGSWANVLTF

D gene: TRBD2
V gene: TRBV7-2
J gene: TRBJ2-7
clone size: once
CDR3 protein: CASSRTSRSLSYEQYF

D gene: TRBD1
V gene: TRBV7-2
J gene: TRBJ1-2
clone size: many
CDR3 protein: CASSSGTGLNYGYTF

D gene: -
V gene: TRBV30
J gene: TRBJ2-1
clone size: -
CDR3 protein: CAWSDLRPEQFF

D gene: -
V gene: TRBV5-1
J gene: TRBJ1-4
clone size: few
CDR3 protein: CASSLTPTNEKLFF

D gene: -
V gene: TRBV7-9
J gene: TRBJ1-1
clone size: -
CDR3 protein: CASSLSGGASLYTEAFF

D gene: -
V gene: TRBV29-1
J gene: TRBJ2-7
clone size: -
CDR3 protein: CSVGEVDYEQYF

D gene: -
V gene: TRBV25-1
J gene: TRBJ2-2
clone size: few
CDR3 protein: CASRGRGVSNTGELFF

D gene: TRBD2
V gene: TRBV6-5
J gene: TRBJ2-7
clone size: many
CDR3 protein: CASSYSIPTRGRSFYEQYF

D gene: -
V gene: TRBV4-1
J gene: TRBJ1-5
clone size: many
CDR3 protein: CASSQDPDRPQHF

D gene: TRBD1
V gene: TRBV2
J gene: TRBJ2-2
clone size: many
CDR3 protein: CASRQGTTGELFF

D gene: -
V gene: TRBV6-2/TRBV6-3
J gene: TRBJ1-1
clone size: many
CDR3 protein: CASSYGGKTNTEAFF

D gene: -
V gene: TRBV2
J gene: TRBJ1-2
clone size: many
CDR3 protein: CASRRVGREDGYTF

D gene: -
V gene: TRBV11-2
J gene: TRBJ1-5
clone size: many
CDR3 protein: CASSLGSGQEDQPQHF

D gene: -
V gene: TRBV29-1
J gene: TRBJ1-1
clone size: -
CDR3 protein: CSVAVKGRGTEAFF

D gene: -
V gene: TRBV20-1
J gene: TRBJ2-5
clone size: many
CDR3 protein: CSARESGAQIETQYF

D gene: TRBD2
V gene: TRBV28
J gene: TRBJ2-7
clone size: many
CDR3 protein: CASSLTSGTYEQYF

D gene: TRBD1
V gene: TRBV6-9
J gene: TRBJ2-5
clone size: many
CDR3 protein: CASSYSPTGGSVNRRETQYF

D gene: TRBD1
V gene: TRBV28
J gene: TRBJ2-5
clone size: many
CDR3 protein: CASSGGQAPVETQYF

D gene: TRBD2
V gene: TRBV28
J gene: TRBJ2-7
clone size: many
CDR3 protein: CASSFPSGSWEQYF

D gene: -
V gene: TRBV2
J gene: TRBJ1-1
clone size: many
CDR3 protein: CASTWQNTEAFF

D gene: -
V gene: TRBV19
J gene: TRBJ2-2
clone size: -
CDR3 protein: CASSIGRRGTNTGELFF

D gene: -
V gene: TRBV30
J gene: TRBJ2-7
clone size: few
CDR3 protein: CAWSRQNYEQYF

D gene: -
V gene: TRBV9
J gene: TRBJ2-7
clone size: many
CDR3 protein: CASSVEGSPYEQYF

D gene: -
V gene: TRBV6-1
J gene: TRBJ1-1
clone size: few
CDR3 protein: CASTLEQRRAFF

D gene: -
V gene: TRBV11-2
J gene: TRBJ2-2
clone size: many
CDR3 protein: CASSSIRGTGELFF

D gene: TRBD2
V gene: TRBV19
J gene: TRBJ2-7
clone size: once
CDR3 protein: CASSYGTSGRAYEQYF

D gene: -
V gene: TRBV7-2
J gene: TRBJ1-1
clone size: -
CDR3 protein: CASSPPSISQGGLTEAFF

D gene: TRBD1
V gene: TRBV19
J gene: TRBJ1-4
clone size: few
CDR3 protein: CASGDKGGAATNEKLFF

D gene: -
V gene: TRBV3-1
J gene: TRBJ2-1
clone size: once
CDR3 protein: CASSQIRDNEQFF

D gene: TRBD2
V gene: TRBV6-1
J gene: TRBJ2-7
clone size: many
CDR3 protein: CASSLIAGGREQYF

D gene: TRBD1
V gene: TRBV6-1
J gene: TRBJ1-5
clone size: -
CDR3 protein: CASRGQFDQPQHF

D gene: -
V gene: TRBV6-1
J gene: TRBJ2-7
clone size: many
CDR3 protein: CASIAGQGTYEQYF

D gene: TRBD1
V gene: TRBV19
J gene: TRBJ1-1
clone size: few
CDR3 protein: CASSMGQGADTEAFF

D gene: -
V gene: TRBV15
J gene: TRBJ1-3
clone size: few
CDR3 protein: CATSRDFGGQGNTIYF

D gene: -
V gene: TRBV24-1
J gene: TRBJ2-6
clone size: few
CDR3 protein: CATSDPNSSGANVLTF

D gene: -
V gene: TRBV29-1
J gene: TRBJ1-1
clone size: many
CDR3 protein: CSVGRTNTEAFF

D gene: TRBD1
V gene: TRBV7-3
J gene: TRBJ2-5
clone size: few
CDR3 protein: CASSSQGGEQGRQYF

D gene: TRBD2
V gene: TRBV12-3/TRBV12-4
J gene: TRBJ2-7
clone size: -
CDR3 protein: CASTDSGLAGKYF

D gene: -
V gene: TRBV6-1
J gene: TRBJ1-1
clone size: -
CDR3 protein: CASQDIGYTFF

D gene: -
V gene: TRBV20-1
J gene: TRBJ1-1
clone size: many
CDR3 protein: CSARGVSGRLNTEAFF

D gene: -
V gene: TRBV7-9
J gene: TRBJ1-1
clone size: few
CDR3 protein: CASSPENTEAFF

D gene: -
V gene: TRBV11-2
J gene: TRBJ1-2
clone size: -
CDR3 protein: CASSTPRKANYGYTF

D gene: -
V gene: TRBV19
J gene: TRBJ1-4
clone size: -
CDR3 protein: CASSSRQILNEKLFF